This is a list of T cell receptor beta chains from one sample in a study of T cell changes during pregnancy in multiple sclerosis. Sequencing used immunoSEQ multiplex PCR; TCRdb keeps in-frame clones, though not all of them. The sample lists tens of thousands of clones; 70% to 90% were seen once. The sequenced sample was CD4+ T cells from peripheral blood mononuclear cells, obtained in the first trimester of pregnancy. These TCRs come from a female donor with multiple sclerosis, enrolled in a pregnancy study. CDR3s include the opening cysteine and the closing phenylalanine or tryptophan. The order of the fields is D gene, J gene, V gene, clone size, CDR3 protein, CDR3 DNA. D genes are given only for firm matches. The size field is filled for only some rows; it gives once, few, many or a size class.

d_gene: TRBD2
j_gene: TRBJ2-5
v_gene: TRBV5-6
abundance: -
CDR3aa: CASRDTSGRRQETQYF
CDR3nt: TGTGCCAGCAGAGATACTAGCGGGAGGCGTCAAGAGACCCAGTACTTC

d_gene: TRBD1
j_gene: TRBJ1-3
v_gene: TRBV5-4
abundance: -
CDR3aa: CASSSRGGGGQGTAGNTIYF
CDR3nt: TGTGCCAGCAGCTCGCGTGGGGGTGGGGGACAGGGAACGGCTGGAAACACCATATATTTT

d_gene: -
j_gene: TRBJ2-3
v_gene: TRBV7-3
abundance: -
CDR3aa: CASSSWGTSTDTQYF
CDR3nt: TGTGCCAGCAGCTCTTGGGGGACTAGCACAGATACGCAGTATTTT

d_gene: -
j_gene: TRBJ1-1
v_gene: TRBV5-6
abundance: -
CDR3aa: CASTIQVSCFF
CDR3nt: TGTGCCAGCACGATACAGGTTTCCTGCTTCTTT

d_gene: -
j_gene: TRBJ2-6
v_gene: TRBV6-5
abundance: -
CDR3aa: CASSYRGSGANVLTF
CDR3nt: TGTGCCAGCAGTTACCGAGGGAGTGGGGCCAACGTCCTGACTTTC

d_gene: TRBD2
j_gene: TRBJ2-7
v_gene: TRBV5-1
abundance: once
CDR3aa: CASSLAWGGSSYEQYF
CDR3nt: TGCGCCAGCAGCTTGGCGTGGGGGGGTAGCTCCTACGAGCAGTACTTC

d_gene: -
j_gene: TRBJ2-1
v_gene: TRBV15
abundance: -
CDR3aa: CATSRDRADLFYNEQFF
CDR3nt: TGTGCCACCAGCAGAGATCGAGCGGACCTCTTCTACAATGAGCAGTTCTTC

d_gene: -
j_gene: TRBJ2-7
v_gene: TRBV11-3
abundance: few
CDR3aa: CASSSQGSSYEQYF
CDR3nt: TGTGCCAGCAGCTCACAGGGTAGCTCCTACGAGCAGTACTTC

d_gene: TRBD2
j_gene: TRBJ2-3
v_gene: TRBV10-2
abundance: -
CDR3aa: CASSESWASGVTDTQYF
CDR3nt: TGCGCCAGCAGTGAGTCGTGGGCTAGCGGAGTCACAGATACGCAGTATTTT

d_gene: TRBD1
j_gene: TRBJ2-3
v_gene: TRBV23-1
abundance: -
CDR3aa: CASSGQGAPGPDTQYF
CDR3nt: TGCGCCAGCAGCGGACAGGGGGCTCCGGGGCCAGATACGCAGTATTTT

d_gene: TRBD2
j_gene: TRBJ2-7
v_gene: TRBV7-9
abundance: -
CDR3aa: CASSFSGRTSYEQYF
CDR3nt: TGTGCCAGCAGCTTTAGCGGGAGGACATCCTACGAGCAGTACTTC

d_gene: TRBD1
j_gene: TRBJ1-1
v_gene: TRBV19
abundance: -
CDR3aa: CASSIPGQGSNTEAFF
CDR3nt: TGTGCCAGTAGTATCCCCGGACAGGGGTCGAACACTGAAGCTTTCTTT

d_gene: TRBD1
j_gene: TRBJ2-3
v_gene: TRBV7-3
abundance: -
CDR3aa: CASSSQGASTDTQYF
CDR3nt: TGTGCCAGCAGCTCACAGGGGGCTAGCACAGATACGCAGTATTTT

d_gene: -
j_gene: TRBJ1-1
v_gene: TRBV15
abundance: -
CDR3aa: CATSKGGGGVEAFF
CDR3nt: TGTGCCACCAGCAAAGGAGGGGGGGGCGTAGAAGCTTTCTTT

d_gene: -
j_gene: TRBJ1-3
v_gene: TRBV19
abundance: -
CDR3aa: CATFGGSGNTIYF
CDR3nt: TGTGCCACCTTCGGGGGTTCTGGAAACACCATATATTTT

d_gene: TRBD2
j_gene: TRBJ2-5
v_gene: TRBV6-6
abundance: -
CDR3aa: CASKRLAGRETQYF
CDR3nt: TGTGCCAGCAAACGACTAGCGGGGAGAGAGACCCAGTACTTC

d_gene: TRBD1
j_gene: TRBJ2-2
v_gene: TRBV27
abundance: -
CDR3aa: CASSPHMTDRPNTGELFF
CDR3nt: TGTGCCAGCAGTCCACATATGACGGACAGGCCGAACACCGGGGAGCTGTTTTTT

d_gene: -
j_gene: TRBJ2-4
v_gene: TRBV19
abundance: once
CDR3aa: CASSIVRGASKNIQYF
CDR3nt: TGTGCCAGTAGTATCGTACGGGGGGCGTCCAAAAACATTCAGTACTTC

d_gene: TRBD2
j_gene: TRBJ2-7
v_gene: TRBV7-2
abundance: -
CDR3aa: CASSLGGGGNYEQYF
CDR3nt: TGTGCCAGCAGCTTAGGCGGGGGGGGAAACTACGAGCAGTACTTC

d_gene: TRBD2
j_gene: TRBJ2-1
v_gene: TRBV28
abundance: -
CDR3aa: CASSFSTGTTMNEQFF
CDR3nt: TGTGCCAGCAGTTTCTCCACCGGGACTACTATGAATGAGCAGTTCTTC

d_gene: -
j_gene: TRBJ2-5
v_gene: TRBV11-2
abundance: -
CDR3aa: CASSLGVQETQYF
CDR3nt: TGTGCCAGCAGCTTAGGCGTCCAAGAGACCCAGTACTTC

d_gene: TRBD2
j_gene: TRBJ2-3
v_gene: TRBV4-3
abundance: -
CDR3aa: CASSQGPIAGDGDTQYF
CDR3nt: TGCGCCAGCAGCCAAGGTCCCATAGCGGGGGACGGGGATACGCAGTATTTT

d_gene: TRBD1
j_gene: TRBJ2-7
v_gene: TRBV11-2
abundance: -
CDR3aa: CASSRTGGYEQYF
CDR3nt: TGTGCCAGCAGCAGGACAGGGGGCTACGAGCAGTACTTC

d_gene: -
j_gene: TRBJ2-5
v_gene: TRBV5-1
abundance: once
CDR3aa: CASSLQGATGETQYF
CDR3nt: TGCGCCAGCAGCTTGCAAGGGGCCACCGGGGAGACCCAGTACTTC

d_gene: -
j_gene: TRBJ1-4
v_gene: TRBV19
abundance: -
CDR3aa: CAGRSGNNEKLFF
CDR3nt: TGTGCCGGACGATCGGGGAACAATGAAAAACTGTTTTTT

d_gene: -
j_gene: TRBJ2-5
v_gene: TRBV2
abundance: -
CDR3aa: CASTLLTVGETQYF
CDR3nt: TGTGCCAGCACCCTACTAACGGTGGGAGAGACCCAGTACTTC

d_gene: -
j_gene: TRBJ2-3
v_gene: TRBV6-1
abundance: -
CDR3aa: CASSEVFGPRGSTDTQYF
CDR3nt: TGTGCCAGCAGTGAAGTATTTGGACCGAGGGGGAGCACAGATACGCAGTATTTT

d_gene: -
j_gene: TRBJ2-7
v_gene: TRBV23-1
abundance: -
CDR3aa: CASSQSQGHYEQYF
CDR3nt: TGCGCCAGCAGTCAATCTCAGGGCCACTACGAGCAGTACTTC

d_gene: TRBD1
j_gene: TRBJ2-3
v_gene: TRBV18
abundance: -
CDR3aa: CASSPLGTGRTDTQYF
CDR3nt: TGTGCCAGCTCACCGCTCGGGACAGGCCGCACAGATACGCAGTATTTT

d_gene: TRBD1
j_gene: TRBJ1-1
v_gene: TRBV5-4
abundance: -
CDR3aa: CASSWGQMNTEAFF
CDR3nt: TGTGCCAGCAGCTGGGGACAGATGAACACTGAAGCTTTCTTT

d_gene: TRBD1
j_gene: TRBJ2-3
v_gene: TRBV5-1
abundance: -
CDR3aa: CASSPGTGVIGDTQYF
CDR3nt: TGCGCCAGCAGCCCCGGGACAGGGGTGATAGGAGATACGCAGTATTTT

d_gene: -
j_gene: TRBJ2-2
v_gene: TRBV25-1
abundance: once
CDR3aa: CASSDSARGYGELFF
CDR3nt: TGTGCCAGCAGTGATTCTGCCAGGGGTTACGGGGAGCTGTTTTTT

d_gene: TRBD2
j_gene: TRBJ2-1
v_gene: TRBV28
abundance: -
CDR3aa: CATQGISGRINNEQFF
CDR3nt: TGTGCCACCCAAGGGATTAGCGGGAGGATTAACAATGAGCAGTTCTTC

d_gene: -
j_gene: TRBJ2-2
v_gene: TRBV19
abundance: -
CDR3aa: CASRSTGGAGELFF
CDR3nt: TGTGCCAGTAGGAGCACAGGGGGGGCCGGGGAGCTGTTTTTT

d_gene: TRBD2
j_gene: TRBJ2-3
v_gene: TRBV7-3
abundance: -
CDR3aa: CASSPIAGEDTDTQYF
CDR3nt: TGTGCCAGCAGCCCCATAGCGGGAGAGGACACAGATACGCAGTATTTT

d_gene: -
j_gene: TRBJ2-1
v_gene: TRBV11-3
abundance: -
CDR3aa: CASSLTDSSYNEQFF
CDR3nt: TGTGCCAGCAGCTTAACTGACAGCTCCTACAATGAGCAGTTCTTC

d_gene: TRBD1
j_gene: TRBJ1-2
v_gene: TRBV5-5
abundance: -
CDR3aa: CASSLEGTANNYGYTF
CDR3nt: TGTGCCAGCAGCTTAGAAGGGACAGCCAATAACTATGGCTACACCTTC

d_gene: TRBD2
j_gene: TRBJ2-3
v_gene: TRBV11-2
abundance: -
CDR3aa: CASTPVWEGGLTDTQYF
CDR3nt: TGTGCCAGCACCCCTGTCTGGGAGGGAGGCCTCACAGATACGCAGTATTTT

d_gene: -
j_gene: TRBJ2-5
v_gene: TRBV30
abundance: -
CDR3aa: CAWSVRSQETQYF
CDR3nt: TGTGCCTGGAGTGTCAGGTCACAAGAGACCCAGTACTTC

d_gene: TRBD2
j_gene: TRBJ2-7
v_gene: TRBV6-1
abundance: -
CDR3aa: CASRPTGTSGYEQYF
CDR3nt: TGTGCCAGCAGACCCACCGGGACTAGCGGCTACGAGCAGTACTTC

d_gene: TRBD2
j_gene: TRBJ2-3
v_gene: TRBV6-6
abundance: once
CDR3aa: CASMSSGRTDTQYF
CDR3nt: TGTGCCAGCATGTCAAGCGGGAGAACAGATACGCAGTATTTT

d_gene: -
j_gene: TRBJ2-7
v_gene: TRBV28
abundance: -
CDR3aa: CASQKTGMIYEQYF
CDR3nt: TGTGCCAGCCAAAAAACAGGGATGATCTACGAGCAGTACTTC

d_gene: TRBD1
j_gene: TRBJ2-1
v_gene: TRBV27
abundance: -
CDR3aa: CASQGIPSYNEQFF
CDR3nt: TGTGCCTCACAGGGGATCCCCTCCTACAATGAGCAGTTCTTC

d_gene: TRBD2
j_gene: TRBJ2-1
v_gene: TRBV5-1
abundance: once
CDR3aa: CASSETSGRFDEQFF
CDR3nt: TGCGCCAGCAGCGAGACTAGCGGGAGGTTCGATGAGCAGTTCTTC

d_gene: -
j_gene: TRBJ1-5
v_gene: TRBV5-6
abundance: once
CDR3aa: CASSLRDRSLREPQHF
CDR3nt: TGTGCCAGCAGCTTAAGGGATCGTTCCCTGAGGGAGCCCCAGCATTTT

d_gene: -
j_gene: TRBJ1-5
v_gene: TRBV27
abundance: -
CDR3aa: CASSKNTGPPDQPQHF
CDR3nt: TGTGCCAGCAGTAAAAACACAGGACCTCCAGATCAGCCCCAGCATTTT

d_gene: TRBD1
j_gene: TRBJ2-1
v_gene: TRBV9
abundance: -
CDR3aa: CASSPNGQGAYNEQFF
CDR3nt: TGTGCCAGCAGCCCCAACGGACAGGGGGCCTACAATGAGCAGTTCTTC

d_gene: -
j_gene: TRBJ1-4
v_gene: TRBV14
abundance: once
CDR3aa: CASSQVRLNEKLFF
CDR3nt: TGTGCCAGCAGCCAAGTCAGACTCAATGAAAAACTGTTTTTT

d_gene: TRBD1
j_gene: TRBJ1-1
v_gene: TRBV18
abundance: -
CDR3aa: CASSSGTGGNTEAFF
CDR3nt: TGTGCCAGCTCATCGGGGACAGGGGGGAACACTGAAGCTTTCTTT

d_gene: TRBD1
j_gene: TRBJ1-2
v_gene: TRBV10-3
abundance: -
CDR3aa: CAISERDRVSNYGYTF
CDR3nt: TGTGCCATCAGTGAGAGGGACAGGGTATCTAACTATGGCTACACCTTC

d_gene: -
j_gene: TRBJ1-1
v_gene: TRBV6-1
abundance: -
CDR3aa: CASSERLNTEAFF
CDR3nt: TGTGCCAGCAGTGAGAGGCTGAACACTGAAGCTTTCTTT

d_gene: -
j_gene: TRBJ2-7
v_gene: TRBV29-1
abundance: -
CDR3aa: CSVAFREGSYEQYF
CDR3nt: TGCAGCGTTGCCTTCAGGGAAGGGTCCTACGAGCAGTACTTC

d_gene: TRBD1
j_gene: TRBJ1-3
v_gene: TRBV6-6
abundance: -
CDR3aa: CASRRDRDGNTIYF
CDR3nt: TGTGCCAGCAGACGGGACAGGGACGGAAACACCATATATTTT

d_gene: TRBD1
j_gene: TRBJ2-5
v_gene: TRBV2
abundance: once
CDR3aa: CASRSGQDPLETQYF
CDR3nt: TGTGCCAGCAGGTCAGGACAGGACCCTCTAGAGACCCAGTACTTC

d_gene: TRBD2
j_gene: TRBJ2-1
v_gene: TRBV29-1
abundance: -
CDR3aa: CSVAGLAGGNEQFF
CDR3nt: TGCAGCGTTGCGGGGCTAGCGGGAGGCAATGAGCAGTTCTTC

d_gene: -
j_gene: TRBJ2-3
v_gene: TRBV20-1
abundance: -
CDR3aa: CSARVSVTQYF
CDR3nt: TGCAGTGCTAGAGTCTCCGTTACGCAGTATTTT

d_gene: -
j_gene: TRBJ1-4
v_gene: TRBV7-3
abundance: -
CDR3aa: CASTTKGGDCNEKLFF
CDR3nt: TGTGCCAGTACAACGAAGGGGGGGGACTGTAATGAAAAACTGTTTTTT